This T cell receptor (beta chain) was captured in a study of PD-1 blockade in mismatch repair-deficient tumors. Study details: Patients had 12 mismatch repair-deficient cancer types, all previously treated and progressing. Study results and limitations: Tumor-resident clones, often absent from pretreatment blood, expanded after pembrolizumab and then contracted.

Germline CDR1 reads LNHDA; CDR2 reads SQIVND (reference sequence). The CDR3 runs 16 residues. Trimming removed 9 bases from V and 0 bases from J; junction bases left unmatched: 11. PCR or immunohistochemistry showed mismatch repair deficiency in every enrolled patient. The TCR-sequenced patients were a few responders to pembrolizumab. The assay was immunoSEQ multiplex PCR, and TCRdb's table has in-frame clones only and misses some. The repertoire has 75,000 to 85,000 clones, around 85% of them found once; the top ten carry about 2.6%. Details on this clone: Its specificity is not known.

The chain is built from TRBV19 and TRBJ1-1, with TRBD1 identical over 9 bases. This specimen was peripheral blood, taken 12 weeks after starting pembrolizumab. This TCR derives from an adult with mismatch repair-deficient cancer. CDR3 sequence: CASRFTGTGMNTEAFF. Here the CDR3 DNA reads TGTGCCAGCAGATTCACCGGGACAGGGATGAACACTGAAGCTTTCTTT.